The next 22 T cell receptor beta chains were all read from a single sample in a study of cytomegalovirus exposure and HLA in healthy donors. Primers included in the PCR were 60 Vbeta and 13 Jbeta primers. TCRdb's table, derived via immunoSEQ multiplex PCR, lists solely in-frame clones and lacks some. Altogether approximately 150,000 clones are present, 80% being singletons, with the ten largest covering approximately 8.7%. The material sequenced was PBMCs. Every receptor here comes from a man aged 18-30 years in good health and CMV-seropositive.

The CDR3 region is CASSKDRDYEQYF. The CDR3 DNA sequence: TGTGCCAGCAGCAAGGACAGGGACTACGAGCAGTACTTC. The rearrangement joins TRBV9 to TRBJ2-7, with 8 bases matching TRBD1. The trim removed 4 bases at V and 3 bases at J, leaving 3 bases unmatched. Germline V gene data show CDR1 as SGDLS and CDR2 as YYNGEE. The CDR3 runs 13 residues.

The genes are TRBV11-2 and TRBJ2-5; TRBD2 matches 10 bases. The end of the DNA aligns better with TRBJ2-7, so the J call may be wrong. Germline loops: CDR1 SGHAT, CDR2 FQNNGV. The CDR3 covers 17 residues. CDR3 sequence (DNA): TGTGCCAGCGGTCCTGGGACTAGCGTGCCATACTCCTACGAGCAGTACTTC. Its protein is CASGPGTSVPYSYEQYF.

The V and J genes are TRBV29-1 and TRBJ1-6, with 8 bases that match TRBD1. The CDR3 extends over 14 amino acids. J lost 12 bases, V lost 6 bases, and 13 bases had no gene match. Per germline, CDR1 SQVTM and CDR2 ANQGSEA. In DNA form, the CDR3 reads TGCAGCGTCTCCCTCGGGACAGGAGATAGACCCCTCCACTTT. Translated, it gives CSVSLGTGDRPLHF.

This clone was counted only a few times. This CDR3 is CASSPRATGDTEAFF. CDR3 coding DNA: TGTGCCAGCAGCCCCAGGGCGACAGGGGACACTGAAGCTTTCTTT. The chain uses TRBV7-9 and TRBJ1-1; TRBD1 aligns across 8 bases. The V segment lost 5 bases and the J segment 3 bases; nucleotides outside the gene matches: 8. Germline V lookup: CDR1 SEHNR, CDR2 FQNEAQ (reference sequence). This CDR3 contains 15 residues.

The chain links TRBV6-5 to TRBJ1-1; 8 bases are shared with TRBD1. The CDR3 is made up of 15 amino acids. J gave up 1 base and V 4 bases, and 5 bases lay outside the gene matches. CDR1 and CDR2 (germline): MNHEY, SVGAGI. CDR3 nucleotides: TGTGCCAGCAGTTCGCACAGGGGGTGGAACACTGAAGCTTTCTTT. Its protein is CASSSHRGWNTEAFF.

The rearrangement joins TRBV10-3 to TRBJ2-3; TRBD1 agrees at 8 bases. The CDR3 is 17 residues long. V was clipped by 6 bases and J by 2 bases; unmatched bases: 13. Germline lookup yields CDR1 ENHRY and CDR2 SYGVKD. CDR3 protein: CAISYSGQGIVTDTQYF. The CDR3 DNA is TGTGCCATCAGCTACTCAGGACAGGGAATTGTCACAGATACGCAGTATTTT.

The rearrangement joins TRBV19 to TRBJ1-5, with a possible D match to TRBD1 (6 bases). The CDR3 loop spans 17 amino acids. Trimming removed 5 bases from V and 0 bases from J, with 17 bases in between. Germline V gene sequence: CDR1 LNHDA, CDR2 SQIVND (reference sequence). In DNA, the CDR3 is TGTGCCAGTAGTCCAGCGACAGGAGCCTATAGCAATCAGCCCCAGCATTTT. The encoded protein is CASSPATGAYSNQPQHF.

The chain uses TRBV27 and TRBJ1-3, with D unresolved. V lost 2 bases to trimming and J lost 4 bases, with 6 bases between them. This CDR3 spans 13 amino acids. Germline assignment: CDR1 MNHEY and CDR2 SMNVEV (reference sequence). The CDR3 loop is CASSLREGNTIYF. CDR3 bases: TGTGCCAGCAGTTTACGAGAAGGAAACACCATATATTTT.

The chain joins TRBV7-2 to TRBJ2-2, with D tentatively TRBD1 (5 bases). The CDR3 has 17 residues. Germline V CDR1 and CDR2: SGHTA, FQGNSA. Trimming took 0 bases from V and 2 from J, leaving 13 bases between them. As DNA, the CDR3 is TGTGCCAGCAGCTTAGCTGTTTGGCAGGGTAACACCGGGGAGCTGTTTTTT. Translating it yields CASSLAVWQGNTGELFF.

This clone was found a few times. The chain carries TRBV18 and TRBJ2-7, with 9 bases fitting TRBD1. V was pared by 3 bases and J by 7 bases, with 13 bases of the junction left unmatched. Germline-derived CDR1 and CDR2 are KGHSH and LQKENI. This CDR3 spans 16 amino acids. The CDR3 nucleotides are TGTGCCAGCTCACCCGAACTCAGGACAGGGGTCGGGGAGCAGTACTTC. This codes for CASSPELRTGVGEQYF.

This chain connects TRBV15 to TRBJ1-4; 9 bases agree with TRBD1. The germline V gene encodes CDR1 LNHNV and CDR2 YYDKDF (reference sequence). The length of the CDR3 is 16 residues. V shed 0 bases and J 8 bases; nucleotides not matched to a gene: 7. The chain's CDR3 is CATSRDLGTGREKLFF. Written as DNA, the CDR3 is TGTGCCACCAGCAGAGATTTGGGGACAGGGAGGGAAAAACTGTTTTTT.

The V gene is TRBV5-1, the J gene TRBJ1-2; TRBD1 matches at 12 bases. This CDR3 is 20 amino acids long. Germline V CDR1 and CDR2: SGHRS, YFSETQ. Unmatched junction bases numbered 18, after V lost 0 bases and J lost 6 bases. CDR3 bases: TGCGCCAGCAGCTTGGTGGGGAACCCGGGACAGGGGGCGCGCAGAGATGGCTACACCTTC. Translating gives CASSLVGNPGQGARRDGYTF.

The chain employs TRBV6-5 and TRBJ2-1, with TRBD2 matching 14 bases. Germline lookup yields CDR1 MNHEY and CDR2 SVGAGI. CDR3 length: 15 amino acids. The V and J ends lost 6 bases and 7 bases, in that order; junction bases with no gene match: 5. The DNA of the CDR3 is TGTGCCAGCAGGAGAGGGACTAGCGGGAGTAATGAGCAGTTCTTC. Its translation is CASRRGTSGSNEQFF.

The chain has TRBV12-5 and TRBJ2-5; 7 bases match TRBD1. The J call is doubtful: the DNA matches TRBJ2-7 better. Looked up from germline, CDR1 is LGHNT and CDR2 is FRNRAP. The CDR3 totals 15 residues. The CDR3 DNA reads as TGTGCTAGTGGTTTGTTTCCCGGGACAGCCTACGAGCAGTACTTC. Translating gives CASGLFPGTAYEQYF.

CDR3 in amino acids: CASSLFPFSGTSGGNEQFF. CDR3 nucleotides: TGTGCCAGCAGTTTATTTCCCTTCTCCGGGACTAGCGGGGGAAATGAGCAGTTCTTC. The J gene is TRBJ2-1, the V gene TRBV27; 14 bases fit TRBD2. J gave up 7 bases and V 1 base, and 12 bases lay outside the gene matches. Germline CDR1 reads MNHEY; CDR2 reads SMNVEV (reference sequence). The CDR3 totals 19 residues.

V is TRBV10-1 and J is TRBJ1-1, with 8 nucleotides matching TRBD1. Germline V lookup: CDR1 WNHNN, CDR2 SYGVQD (reference sequence). The CDR3 has 14 residues. V was pared by 6 bases and J by 2 bases, with 5 bases of the junction left unmatched. CDR3 sequence (DNA): TGCGCCAGCAGCGGACAGGGCTATAACACTGAAGCTTTCTTT. Residues: CASSGQGYNTEAFF.

This chain uses TRBV5-1 with TRBJ2-5; weak D call: TRBD1 (5 bases). The germline V gene encodes CDR1 SGHRS and CDR2 YFSETQ. This CDR3 spans 15 amino acids. Trimming pared 2 bases from V and 1 base from J, leaving 12 bases between. CDR3 nucleotides: TGCGCCAGCAGCTTCCAGAGTGGGGCCCAAGAGACCCAGTACTTC. Its translation is CASSFQSGAQETQYF.

The chain carries TRBV9 and TRBJ1-1; maybe TRBD1 (6 bases). This CDR3 spans 12 amino acids. Trimming took off 1 base at V and 11 bases at J, with 12 bases between the two ends. Germline CDR1 is SGDLS and CDR2 is YYNGEE. The CDR3 DNA reads as TGTGCCAGCAGCGTATCGGACAGCCAGGCTTTCTTT. It codes for CASSVSDSQAFF.

The CDR3 is CASRIQLGSNQPQHF. The DNA of the CDR3 is TGTGCCAGCAGGATACAGTTAGGTAGCAATCAGCCCCAGCATTTT. V is TRBV28 and J is TRBJ1-5, with D unclear. The CDR3 runs 15 residues. Germline V gene lookup returns CDR1 MDHEN and CDR2 SYDVKM. V lost 6 bases and J lost 0, with 12 bases in between. The full variable domain, completed using reference TRBV28 and TRBJ1-5, is DVKVTQSSRYLVKRTGEKVFLECVQDMDHENMFWYRQDPGLGLRLIYFSYDVKMKEKGDIPEGYSVSREKKERFSLILESASTNQTSMYLCASRIQLGSNQPQHFGDGTRLSIL.

V gene TRBV11-2 combines with J gene TRBJ2-5; 8 bases agree with TRBD1. The DNA end favors TRBJ2-7, so the J call may be wrong. CDR1 SGHAT and CDR2 FQNNGV come from the germline V gene. This CDR3 has 13 amino acids. CDR3 in amino acids: CASSFDRGHEQYF. CDR3 nucleotide sequence: TGTGCCAGCAGCTTCGACAGGGGACACGAGCAGTACTTC.

The rearrangement joins TRBV5-5 to TRBJ1-3; no firm D call. Germline V lookup: CDR1 SGHKS, CDR2 YYEKEE (reference sequence). The length of the CDR3 is 16 residues. V was pared by 3 bases and J by 0 bases, with 13 bases between. CDR3: CASSYGVGSSGNTIYF. The CDR3, as DNA: TGTGCCAGCAGCTACGGGGTCGGGAGCTCTGGAAACACCATATATTTT.

V gene TRBV11-2 combines with J gene TRBJ2-5, with 7 bases that match TRBD1. The CDR3 has 15 residues. V was pared by 3 bases and J by 2 bases, with 6 bases of the junction left unmatched. The germline V gene has CDR1 SGHAT and CDR2 FQNNGV. The CDR3: CASSLDGTVQETQYF. The DNA for the CDR3 is TGTGCCAGCAGCTTGGACGGGACAGTACAAGAGACCCAGTACTTC.